The clone carrying this TCR beta chain occurred a few times. Its matching antigen is unknown. This sample is drawn from a study of type 1 regulatory T cells. Study context: An in vitro protocol generated T-allo10, a Tr1-enriched, alloantigen-specific CD4 T cell product. Study-level points and caveats: Compared with non-Tr1 cells, Tr1 cells showed a narrower TCR repertoire.

The CDR3 runs to 17 residues. Germline V gene lookup returns CDR1 SGHTA and CDR2 FQGNSA. The V segment lost 4 bases and the J segment 3 bases; nucleotides outside the gene matches: 9. TCRdb passed the reads through MiXCR, listing each CDR3 protein once. The repertoire holds about 60,000 distinct CDR3 sequences, about 48% seen once, with more than 2% in the top ten. Sequencing was performed on cultured non-Tr1 T cells, either the whole culture or a sorted T cell fraction (not recorded which). This sequence originates from a human donor in good health. The chain links TRBV7-2 to TRBJ2-1, with TRBD2 matching 10 bases. The CDR3 reads CASSSTLAGGGYNEQFF. CDR3 nucleotide sequence: TGTGCCAGCAGCTCGACCTTAGCGGGGGGCGGCTACAATGAGCAGTTCTTC.